Each of the 30 T cell receptor beta chains below was sequenced from the same sample in a study of shared clonotypes between healthy human individuals. The method was immunoSEQ multiplex PCR; TCRdb's version includes in-frame clones alone and lacks a portion of them. The table includes 550,000 to 850,000 clones, 72% detected once. The material sequenced was memory CD4+ T cells sorted from blood. Subset: CD45RA-negative fraction. These receptors were obtained from a woman in her 30s in good health.

This rearrangement joins TRBV27 to TRBJ1-5; 7 nucleotides agree with TRBD1. V dropped 5 bases and J dropped 2; count of bases not matched to a gene: 6. From germline, CDR1 is MNHEY and CDR2 SMNVEV (reference sequence). The CDR3 length is 15 residues. The CDR3 loop reads CASSLIQGGNQPQHF. DNA of the CDR3: TGTGCCAGCAGTCTCATTCAGGGGGGCAATCAGCCCCAGCATTTT.

The rearrangement joins TRBV28 to TRBJ1-3, with D tentatively TRBD1 (5 bases). The V and J ends lost 2 bases and 9 bases respectively, with 8 bases between them. The CDR3 runs 12 residues. Germline V gives CDR1 MDHEN, CDR2 SYDVKM. CDR3 DNA: TGTGCCAGCAGTTTACAGGGTCGCACCATATATTTT. Translated, it gives CASSLQGRTIYF.

The chain links TRBV9 to TRBJ2-7; 9 bases map to TRBD1. This CDR3 is built from 15 residues. Germline loops: CDR1 SGDLS, CDR2 YYNGEE. J was trimmed by 1 base and V by 5 bases; bases with no gene match: 7. The CDR3 region has the DNA TGTGCCAGCAGGGGCGGGACAGGGTTATCCTACGAGCAGTACTTC. It translates to CASRGGTGLSYEQYF.

This chain connects TRBV5-6 to TRBJ2-7; 9 nucleotides agree with TRBD2. From germline, CDR1 is SGHDT and CDR2 YYEEEE. The CDR3 is 19 residues long. Trimming removed 0 bases from V and 0 bases from J; junction bases left unmatched: 13. CDR3 protein: CASSLAETSGSVFSYEQYF. The CDR3 coding sequence is TGTGCCAGCAGCTTGGCCGAGACTAGCGGAAGTGTTTTCTCCTACGAGCAGTACTTC.

V and J are TRBV6-5 and TRBJ1-1, with D maybe TRBD1 (6 bases). CDR1 and CDR2 (germline): MNHEY, SVGAGI. This CDR3 is 15 amino acids long. V dropped 4 bases and J dropped 3 bases, with 15 bases sitting between them. CDR3 loop: CASSSYGGADTEAFF. The CDR3 DNA follows: TGTGCCAGCAGTTCTTACGGGGGCGCGGACACTGAAGCTTTCTTT.

V and J are TRBV27 and TRBJ2-3, with unresolved D. The germline V gene encodes CDR1 MNHEY and CDR2 SMNVEV (reference sequence). The ends were cut back, 5 bases at V and 3 bases at J, with 6 bases in the middle. The CDR3 loop spans 12 amino acids. CDR3 nucleotide sequence: TGTGCCAGCAGTCCCTATACAGATACGCAGTATTTT. Its protein product is CASSPYTDTQYF.

CDR3 DNA sequence: TGTGCCAGCAGCCAAGTTGACCGCACTTATGGCTACACCTTC. Amino acid sequence: CASSQVDRTYGYTF. The chain links TRBV14 to TRBJ1-2; D remains ambiguous. With 1 base removed from V and 5 bases from J, the gap between germline ends came to 11 bases. There are 14 residues in the CDR3. Germline V CDR1 and CDR2: SGHDN, FVKESK.

CDR3 sequence: CASSGTDGYTF. CDR3 nucleotides: TGTGCCAGCAGTGGGACCGACGGCTACACCTTC. The V and J genes are TRBV9 and TRBJ1-2; D possibly corresponds to TRBD1 (5 bases). The V end was cut by 5 bases, the J end by 8 bases, with 10 bases between. This CDR3 is built from 11 residues. CDR1 is SGDLS, CDR2 YYNGEE, per germline.

The table lists this clone with a count of one. The chain carries TRBV18 and TRBJ2-7; 8 bases are a match to TRBD2. The CDR3 extends over 15 amino acids. Unmatched junction bases numbered 8, after V lost 3 bases and J lost 4 bases. Germline V gene lookup returns CDR1 KGHSH and CDR2 LQKENI. In DNA form, the CDR3 reads TGTGCCAGCTCACCGACTGCGGGAGGCAGGTACGAGCAGTACTTC. This sequence encodes CASSPTAGGRYEQYF.

The V call is TRBV4-1, the J call TRBJ2-1; D gene unclear. Germline V gene lookup returns CDR1 MGHRA and CDR2 YSYEKL. The CDR3 runs 13 residues. Trimming took 1 base from V and 4 from J, leaving 5 bases between them. In DNA, the CDR3 is TGCGCCAGCAGCCAAGGGCCGTACAATGAGCAGTTCTTC. It codes for CASSQGPYNEQFF.

V and J are TRBV5-1 and TRBJ2-5, with D uncertain. In germline, CDR1 is SGHRS, CDR2 YFSETQ. The V end was cut by 0 bases, the J end by 3 bases, with 15 bases between. CDR3 length equals 16 residues. The CDR3 loop is CASSLAGVVRKETQYF. CDR3 sequence (DNA): TGCGCCAGCAGCTTGGCCGGCGTAGTAAGAAAAGAGACCCAGTACTTC.

V gene TRBV28 combines with J gene TRBJ1-1, with TRBD1 identical over 9 bases. V was clipped by 6 bases and J by 1 base; unmatched bases: 6. The CDR3 has 15 amino acids. Per the germline V gene, CDR1 is MDHEN and CDR2 is SYDVKM. CDR3 coding DNA: TGTGCCAGCAGCCCTTTGACAGGGGGGAACACTGAAGCTTTCTTT. Residues: CASSPLTGGNTEAFF.

This chain links TRBV11-2 with TRBJ1-5; no reliable D call. CDR3 length: 16 amino acids. Germline V gives CDR1 SGHAT, CDR2 FQNNGV. The V and J ends lost 5 bases and 1 base respectively, with 15 bases between them. The CDR3 sequence: CASSALSQQSNQPQHF. The CDR3 DNA is TGTGCCAGCAGCGCCCTCTCACAGCAAAGCAATCAGCCCCAGCATTTT.

The chain uses TRBV30 and TRBJ2-5; D not resolved. CDR1 is GTSNPN, CDR2 SVGIG, per germline (reference sequence). There are 13 residues in the CDR3. Trimming took off 3 bases at V and 4 bases at J, with 12 bases between the two ends. The chain's CDR3 is CAWRDHPLETQYF. The CDR3 nucleotides are TGTGCCTGGAGGGACCACCCGTTAGAGACCCAGTACTTC.

The chain carries TRBV28 and TRBJ2-4; a possible D gene is TRBD2 (6 bases). The CDR3 sequence is 15 residues long. V shed 6 bases and J shed 1 base, with 13 bases lying between them. The germline gives CDR1 MDHEN, CDR2 SYDVKM. CDR3 in DNA: TGTGCCAGCAGCGGTACTAGCCGGGCCAAAAACATTCAGTACTTC. Translated: CASSGTSRAKNIQYF.

The chain combines TRBV5-1 with TRBJ2-2, with no clear D. The CDR3 covers 12 residues. CDR1 and CDR2 from the germline V gene are SGHRS and YFSETQ. V was clipped by 5 bases and J by 6 bases, with 8 bases between them. CDR3 amino acids: CASRPLAGELFF. CDR3 in DNA: TGCGCCAGCAGACCGTTAGCCGGGGAGCTGTTTTTT.

This chain uses TRBV7-2 with TRBJ1-2; tentative D call: TRBD1 (5 bases). Germline loops: CDR1 SGHTA, CDR2 FQGNSA. V lost 5 bases and J lost 4, with 17 bases in between. The CDR3 runs 15 residues. As DNA, the CDR3 is TGTGCCAGCAGCCCCTCAGGGACCCCGAGCTATGGCTACACCTTC. This sequence encodes CASSPSGTPSYGYTF.

The chain has TRBV4-1 and TRBJ1-4, with D tentatively TRBD1 (5 bases). Trimming shortened V by 4 bases and J by 6 bases, and 15 bases separated the two germline ends. From germline, CDR1 is MGHRA and CDR2 YSYEKL. The CDR3 spans 15 residues. CDR3 in amino acids: CASSRSGTGDEKLFF. As DNA, the CDR3 is TGCGCCAGCAGCCGATCCGGGACGGGGGATGAAAAACTGTTTTTT.

This chain joins TRBV10-3 and TRBJ2-3; 10 positions agree with TRBD2. This CDR3 comprises 15 residues. Germline V gene sequence: CDR1 ENHRY, CDR2 SYGVKD. J lost 1 base, V lost 6 bases, and 4 bases had no gene match. The CDR3 is CAISPGTSGTDTQYF. Written as DNA, the CDR3 is TGTGCCATCAGCCCCGGGACTAGCGGCACAGATACGCAGTATTTT.

V and J are TRBV30 and TRBJ2-2; either TRBD1 or TRBD2 may supply D (5 bases each). The V end was cut by 2 bases, the J end by 3 bases, with 19 bases between. Germline CDR1 and CDR2: GTSNPN and SVGIG (reference sequence). The CDR3 loop spans 17 amino acids. The CDR3 here is CAWSWSGRPGHTGELFF. CDR3 DNA sequence: TGTGCCTGGAGTTGGTCAGGGAGACCCGGCCACACCGGGGAGCTGTTTTTT.

The chain employs TRBV2 and TRBJ1-4; D is perhaps TRBD1 (6 bases). Germline V CDR1 and CDR2: SNHLY, FYNNEI. This CDR3 has 14 residues. Trimming stripped 5 bases from V and 3 bases from J, with 10 bases between. CDR3 nucleotides: TGTGCCAGCAGTTATGGACAGTCTAATGAAAAACTGTTTTTT. Translated, it gives CASSYGQSNEKLFF.

This chain joins TRBV2 and TRBJ2-7, with D hard to call. V was clipped by 6 bases and J by 0 bases, with 6 bases between them. The CDR3 has 12 amino acids. CDR1 SNHLY and CDR2 FYNNEI come from the germline V gene. DNA for the CDR3: TGTGCCAGCAGAATTAGCTCCTACGAGCAGTACTTC. The encoded protein is CASRISSYEQYF.

The V gene is TRBV30, the J gene TRBJ2-7; the D is unclear. Germline V gene lookup returns CDR1 GTSNPN and CDR2 SVGIG (reference sequence). CDR3 length equals 12 residues. Trimming left V 3 bases short and J 1 base short, with 7 bases between. The CDR3 loop is CAWSPPSYEQYF. The CDR3, as DNA: TGTGCCTGGAGCCCCCCTTCCTACGAGCAGTACTTC.

The chain has TRBV4-2 and TRBJ1-5; D perhaps matches TRBD1 (5 bases). This CDR3 has 15 amino acids. Per the germline V gene, CDR1 is LGHNA and CDR2 is YNFKEQ. The V end lost 5 bases, the J end lost 3 bases, and 14 bases lay between the germline ends. The CDR3: CASSLRDHSNQPQHF. Written as DNA, the CDR3 is TGTGCCAGCAGCTTGCGGGACCACTCCAATCAGCCCCAGCATTTT.

In its sample, this clone was seen a few times. This chain joins TRBV28 and TRBJ1-1; D is ambiguous. The V and J ends lost 3 bases and 6 bases respectively, with 14 bases between them. Per germline, CDR1 MDHEN and CDR2 SYDVKM. The CDR3 runs 14 residues. In DNA form, the CDR3 reads TGTGCCAGCAGTTTTACTGGCCACCTGCCTGAAGCTTTCTTT. This codes for CASSFTGHLPEAFF.

This clone was observed a handful of times. This chain links TRBV2 with TRBJ1-4; 7 bases agree with TRBD1. The germline V gene encodes CDR1 SNHLY and CDR2 FYNNEI. With 5 bases clipped from V and 8 bases from J, the junction kept 8 bases outside the gene matches. There are 14 residues in the CDR3. CDR3 amino acids: CASSLTGYGEKLFF. In nucleotides, the CDR3 is TGTGCCAGCAGTTTGACAGGGTATGGCGAAAAACTGTTTTTT.

The chain links TRBV2 to TRBJ2-3; D unclear. Germline V gives CDR1 SNHLY, CDR2 FYNNEI. Trimming took off 3 bases at V and 9 bases at J, with 10 bases between the two ends. This CDR3 spans 12 amino acids. The CDR3 nucleotides are TGTGCCAGCAGTGAGTCGCGGAGAACGCAGTATTTT. Its translation is CASSESRRTQYF.

The chain employs TRBV23-1 and TRBJ2-3, with TRBD2 matching 11 bases. TRBV23-1 is treated as an ORF (open reading frame) with a function not yet certain. Losses at the gene ends were 11 bases for V and 0 bases for J; bases not matched to a gene: 13. CDR3 length: 17 amino acids. This CDR3 is CAPPRLAGPGSTDTQYF. The CDR3 DNA reads TGCGCCCCACCACGACTAGCGGGACCGGGGAGCACAGATACGCAGTATTTT.

This rearrangement joins TRBV28 to TRBJ1-5; no clear D. CDR1 is MDHEN, CDR2 SYDVKM, per germline. With 6 bases removed from V and 9 bases from J, the gap between germline ends came to 12 bases. CDR3 length: 12 amino acids. The CDR3, as DNA: TGTGCCAGCAGCTCGGCAGTTCCGCCCCAGCATTTT. Protein: CASSSAVPPQHF.

CDR3 amino acids: CASSRDIGGLNSPLHF. The CDR3 region has the DNA TGCGCCAGCAGCAGGGACATTGGCGGCCTTAATTCACCCCTCCACTTT. V gene TRBV5-1 combines with J gene TRBJ1-6; D possibly corresponds to TRBD1 (6 bases). The CDR3 is 16 amino acids. Deletions cut 4 bases from V and 6 bases from J, with 17 bases between. Germline CDR1 reads SGHRS; CDR2 reads YFSETQ.